This TCR beta chain was documented in a study of OX40 agonist ivuxolimab in advanced cancers. The overall study: Dose-escalation cases comprised hepatocellular carcinoma, melanoma, renal cell or head and neck cancer.

Trimming removed 5 bases at V and 5 bases at J, with 12 bases between. The CDR3 is made up of 13 amino acids. Per the germline V gene, CDR1 is LNHNV and CDR2 is YYDKDF (reference sequence). Of note for this clone: What it binds is not known.

Study findings and constraints: Clones of CD4+ and CD8+ blood T cells grew by week 6 at doses of 0.1 to 3.0 mg/kg. Relative to CD4+, CD8+ T cells held more expanded clones on average. There were also nonresponders showing low normalized T-cell clonal expansion.

Produced via immunoSEQ multiplex PCR; TCRdb's table is partial and in-frame only. The repertoire has 20,000 to 25,000 clones, 75% to 95% of them found once; the top ten carry over 50%. The clonotype comes from an adult with an advanced solid tumor such as melanoma, head and neck, liver or kidney cancer. The gene calls are TRBV15 and TRBJ1-1; D possibly corresponds to TRBD1 (5 bases). This sample comprised CD4+ or CD8+ T cells sorted from blood, obtained in a trial of the OX40 agonist ivuxolimab. The CDR3 protein is CATSDGGVTEAFF. DNA for the CDR3: TGTGCCACCAGCGACGGGGGGGTTACTGAAGCTTTCTTT.